A single sample is the source of the 9 T cell receptor beta chains below, sequenced in a study of PD-L1 blockade in urothelial cancer. Data came from immunoSEQ multiplex PCR; TCRdb stores just in-frame clones and leaves some out. The sample has roughly 27,000 clones, roughly 86% seen once. This specimen was PBMCs, taken around atezolizumab (anti-PD-L1) treatment. These receptors were collected from a man aged 50-59 years with urothelial cancer.

The gene calls are TRBV27 and TRBJ2-7; TRBD2 might be the D (7 bases). The CDR3 length is 15 residues. Germline lookup yields CDR1 MNHEY and CDR2 SMNVEV (reference sequence). The V end lost 3 bases, the J end lost 6 bases, and 18 bases lay between the germline ends. The CDR3 protein is CASSLRGPLSGEQYF. Written as DNA, the CDR3 is TGTGCCAGCAGTTTGCGGGGGCCCCTAAGTGGCGAGCAGTACTTC.

This clone was seen just once. CDR3 nucleotide sequence: TGTGCCAGCAGTGAATATAAGACAGGGGGTCAAGAGACCCAGTACTTC. It codes for CASSEYKTGGQETQYF. V is TRBV25-1 and J is TRBJ2-5; 9 positions agree with TRBD1. V lost 0 bases and J lost 2; bases outside the gene matches: 4. The CDR3 is 16 amino acids. The germline V gene has CDR1 MGHDK and CDR2 SYGVNS.

The V call is TRBV7-8, the J call TRBJ2-7; 8 bases are shared with TRBD1. CDR1 SGHVS and CDR2 FQNEAQ come from the germline V gene. The CDR3 covers 14 residues. Losses at the gene ends were 7 bases for V and 3 bases for J; bases not matched to a gene: 8. The CDR3 DNA reads as TGTGCCAGCACCGGAACAGGGGGTATCTACGAGCAGTACTTC. It encodes CASTGTGGIYEQYF. Based on the CDR3 plus reference TRBV7-8 and TRBJ2-7, the full variable domain is GAGVSQSPRYKVAKRGQDVALRCDPISGHVSLFWYQQALGQGPEFLTYFQNEAQLDKSGLPSDRFFAERPEGSVSTLKIQRTQQEDSAVYLCASTGTGGIYEQYFGPGTRLTVT.

The J gene is TRBJ2-5, the V gene TRBV30; D might be TRBD2 (6 bases). The ends were cut back, 0 bases at V and 5 bases at J, with 16 bases in the middle. The CDR3 is made up of 15 amino acids. Germline values: CDR1 GTSNPN, CDR2 SVGIG (reference sequence). CDR3 region: CAWSVMAGRVETQYF. Written as DNA, the CDR3 is TGTGCCTGGAGTGTGATGGCGGGGAGAGTTGAGACCCAGTACTTC.

The gene calls are TRBV6-1 and TRBJ2-7; the D gene is possibly TRBD1 (5 bases). Germline CDR1 is MNHNS and CDR2 is SASEGT. This CDR3 contains 16 residues. Between the trimmed V and J ends, which lost 1 base and 4 bases, there was a span of 17 bases. The chain's CDR3 is CASSEGTQGSGYEQYF. The CDR3 DNA follows: TGTGCCAGCAGTGAAGGTACTCAGGGTAGTGGTTACGAGCAGTACTTC.

This clone was counted once. This chain joins TRBV7-2 and TRBJ2-3, with D possibly matching TRBD2 (6 bases). The germline V gene has CDR1 SGHTA and CDR2 FQGNSA. Between the trimmed V and J ends, which lost 1 base and 4 bases, there was a span of 9 bases. The CDR3 loop spans 14 amino acids. In DNA, the CDR3 is TGTGCCAGCAGCTTAGTTTCGGGAGCAGATACGCAGTATTTT. As protein: CASSLVSGADTQYF.

The chain is built from TRBV7-2 and TRBJ1-2; 7 positions agree with TRBD1. This CDR3 has 17 residues. The ends lost 2 bases at V and 0 bases at J; junction bases unmatched: 9. Per the germline V gene, CDR1 is SGHTA and CDR2 is FQGNSA. In nucleotides, the CDR3 is TGTGCCAGCAGCTTATCTCAGGGGGTGCTCTCTAACTATGGCTACACCTTC. This codes for CASSLSQGVLSNYGYTF.

V usage is TRBV10-3 and J usage is TRBJ2-3; 11 bases line up with TRBD2. The CDR3 runs to 16 residues. Germline CDR1 and CDR2: ENHRY and SYGVKD. Trimming removed 10 bases from V and 0 bases from J; junction bases left unmatched: 9. The DNA of the CDR3 is TGTGCCACCGACCAGGGACTAGCGGCTAGCACAGATACGCAGTATTTT. It yields the protein CATDQGLAASTDTQYF.

The rearrangement uses TRBV18 and TRBJ1-4, with 7 bases that match TRBD1. The CDR3 contains 13 residues. CDR1 is KGHSH and CDR2 is LQKENI in the germline V gene. Trimming removed 4 bases from V and 6 bases from J; junction bases left unmatched: 2. Here the CDR3 DNA reads TGTGCCAGCTCACAAACAGGGGATGAAAAACTGTTTTTT. This codes for CASSQTGDEKLFF.